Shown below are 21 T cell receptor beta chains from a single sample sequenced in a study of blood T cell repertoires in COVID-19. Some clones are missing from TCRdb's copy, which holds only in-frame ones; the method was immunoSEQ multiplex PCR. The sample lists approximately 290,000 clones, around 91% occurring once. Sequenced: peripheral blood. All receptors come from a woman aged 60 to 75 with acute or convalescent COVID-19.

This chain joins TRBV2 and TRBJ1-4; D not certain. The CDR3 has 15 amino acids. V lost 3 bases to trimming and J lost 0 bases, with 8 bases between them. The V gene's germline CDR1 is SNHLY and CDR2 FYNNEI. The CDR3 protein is CASSEVGATNEKLFF. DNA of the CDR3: TGTGCCAGCAGTGAGGTGGGAGCAACTAATGAAAAACTGTTTTTT.

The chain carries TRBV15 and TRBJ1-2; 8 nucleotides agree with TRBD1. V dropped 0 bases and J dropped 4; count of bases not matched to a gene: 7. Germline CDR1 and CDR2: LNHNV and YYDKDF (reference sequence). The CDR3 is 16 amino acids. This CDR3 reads CATSRDYGQGSYGYTF. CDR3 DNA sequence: TGTGCCACCAGCAGAGATTACGGACAGGGTAGCTATGGCTACACCTTC. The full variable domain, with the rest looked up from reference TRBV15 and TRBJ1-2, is DAMVIQNPRYQVTQFGKPVTLSCSQTLNHNVMYWYQQKSSQAPKLLFHYYDKDFNNEADTPDNFQSRRPNTSFCFLDIRSPGLGDTAMYLCATSRDYGQGSYGYTFGSGTRLTVV.

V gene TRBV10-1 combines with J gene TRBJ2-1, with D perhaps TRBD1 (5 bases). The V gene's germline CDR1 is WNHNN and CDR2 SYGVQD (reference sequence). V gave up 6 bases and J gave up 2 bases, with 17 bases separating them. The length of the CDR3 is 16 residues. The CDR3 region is CASSPYRNRTYNEQFF. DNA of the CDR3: TGCGCCAGCAGCCCCTACCGGAACAGGACCTACAATGAGCAGTTCTTC.

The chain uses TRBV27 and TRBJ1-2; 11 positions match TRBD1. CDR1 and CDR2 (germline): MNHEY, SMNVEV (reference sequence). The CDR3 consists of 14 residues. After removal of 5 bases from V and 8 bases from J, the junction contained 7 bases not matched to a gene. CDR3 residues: CASSTLRDRGGYTF. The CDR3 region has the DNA TGTGCCAGCAGTACCCTCCGGGACAGGGGGGGCTACACCTTC.

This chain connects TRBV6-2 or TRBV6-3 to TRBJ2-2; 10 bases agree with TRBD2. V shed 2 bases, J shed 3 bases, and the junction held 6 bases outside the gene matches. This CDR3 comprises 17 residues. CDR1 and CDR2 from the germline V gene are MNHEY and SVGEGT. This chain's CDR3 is CASSYPTSGSYTGELFF. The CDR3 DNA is TGTGCCAGCAGTTACCCGACTAGCGGGTCTTACACCGGGGAGCTGTTTTTT.

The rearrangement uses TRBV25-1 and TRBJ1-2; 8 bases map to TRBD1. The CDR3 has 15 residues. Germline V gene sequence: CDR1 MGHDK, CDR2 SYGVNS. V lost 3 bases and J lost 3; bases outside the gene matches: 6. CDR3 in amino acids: CASSEGQGAYYGYTF. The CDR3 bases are TGTGCCAGCAGTGAGGGGCAGGGGGCCTACTATGGCTACACCTTC.

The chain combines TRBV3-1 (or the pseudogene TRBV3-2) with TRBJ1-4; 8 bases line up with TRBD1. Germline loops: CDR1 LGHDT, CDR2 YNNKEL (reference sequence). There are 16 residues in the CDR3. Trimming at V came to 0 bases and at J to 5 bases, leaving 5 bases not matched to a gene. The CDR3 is CASSQESGTGNEKLFF. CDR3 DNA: TGTGCCAGCAGCCAAGAGTCCGGGACAGGAAATGAAAAACTGTTTTTT.

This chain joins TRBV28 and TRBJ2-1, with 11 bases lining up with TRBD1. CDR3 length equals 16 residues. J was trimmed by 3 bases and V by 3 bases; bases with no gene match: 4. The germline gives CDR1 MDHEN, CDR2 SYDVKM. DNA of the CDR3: TGTGCCAGCAGTTTGCCCGGGACAGGGGGCTACAATGAGCAGTTCTTC. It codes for CASSLPGTGGYNEQFF.

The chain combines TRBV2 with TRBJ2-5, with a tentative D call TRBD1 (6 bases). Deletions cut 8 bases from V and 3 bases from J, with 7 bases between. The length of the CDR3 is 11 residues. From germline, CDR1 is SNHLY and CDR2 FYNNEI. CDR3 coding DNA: TGTGCCAGCCGGACAGAAGAGACCCAGTACTTC. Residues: CASRTEETQYF.

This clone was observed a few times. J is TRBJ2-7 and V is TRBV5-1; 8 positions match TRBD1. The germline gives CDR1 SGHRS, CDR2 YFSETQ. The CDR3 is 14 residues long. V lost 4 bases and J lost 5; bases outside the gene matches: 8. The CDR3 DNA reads TGCGCCAGCAGCCCCAGGGGGCGAGAGAACGAGCAGTACTTC. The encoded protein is CASSPRGRENEQYF.

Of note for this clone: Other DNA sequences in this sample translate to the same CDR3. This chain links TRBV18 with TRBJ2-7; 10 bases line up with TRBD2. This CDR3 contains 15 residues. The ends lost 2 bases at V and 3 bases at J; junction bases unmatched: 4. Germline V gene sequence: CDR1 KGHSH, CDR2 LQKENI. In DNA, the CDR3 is TGTGCCAGCTCACCAGGGGCTAGCGGGAGCTACGAGCAGTACTTC. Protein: CASSPGASGSYEQYF.

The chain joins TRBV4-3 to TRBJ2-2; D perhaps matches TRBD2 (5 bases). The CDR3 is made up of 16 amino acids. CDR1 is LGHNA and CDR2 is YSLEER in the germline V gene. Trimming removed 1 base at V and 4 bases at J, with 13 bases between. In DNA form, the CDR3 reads TGCGCCAGCAGCCAAGCCCGCGGGCTGGGCACCGGGGAGCTGTTTTTT. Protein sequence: CASSQARGLGTGELFF.

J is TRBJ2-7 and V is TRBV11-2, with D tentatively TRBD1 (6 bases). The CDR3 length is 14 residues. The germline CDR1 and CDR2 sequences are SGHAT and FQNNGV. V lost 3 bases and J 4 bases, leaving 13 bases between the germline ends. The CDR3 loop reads CASSLAWGQYEQYF. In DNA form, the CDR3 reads TGTGCCAGCAGCTTGGCTTGGGGGCAATACGAGCAGTACTTC.

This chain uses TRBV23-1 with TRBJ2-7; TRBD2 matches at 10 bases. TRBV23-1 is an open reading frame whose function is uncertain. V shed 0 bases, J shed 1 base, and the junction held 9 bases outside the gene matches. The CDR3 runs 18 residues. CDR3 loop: CASSQSSEASGSSYEQYF. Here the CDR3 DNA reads TGCGCCAGCAGTCAATCGTCTGAGGCTAGCGGGAGTTCCTACGAGCAGTACTTC.

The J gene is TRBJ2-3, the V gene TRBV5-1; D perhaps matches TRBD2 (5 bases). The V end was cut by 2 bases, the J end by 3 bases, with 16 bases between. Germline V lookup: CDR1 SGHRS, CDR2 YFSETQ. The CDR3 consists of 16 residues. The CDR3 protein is CASSLQFGGLTDTQYF. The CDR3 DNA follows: TGCGCCAGCAGCTTACAGTTCGGTGGACTGACAGATACGCAGTATTTT.

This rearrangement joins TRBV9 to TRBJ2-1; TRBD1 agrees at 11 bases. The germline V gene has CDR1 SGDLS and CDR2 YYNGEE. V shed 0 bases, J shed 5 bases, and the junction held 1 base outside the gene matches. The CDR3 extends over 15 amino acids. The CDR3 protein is CASSVGDRGNNEQFF. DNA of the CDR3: TGTGCCAGCAGCGTAGGGGACAGGGGGAACAATGAGCAGTTCTTC.

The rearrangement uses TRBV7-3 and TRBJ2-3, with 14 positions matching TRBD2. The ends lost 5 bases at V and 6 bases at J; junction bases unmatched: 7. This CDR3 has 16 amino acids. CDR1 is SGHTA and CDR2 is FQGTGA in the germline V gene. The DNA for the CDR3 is TGTGCCAGCAGCCGACTAGCGGGGGGGCCATCGGATACGCAGTATTTT. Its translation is CASSRLAGGPSDTQYF.

The CDR3 DNA follows: TGCGCCAGCAGCGTCGGACAGGGAGGGACTGAAGCTTTCTTT. It is translated as CASSVGQGGTEAFF. The rearrangement links TRBV5-1 to TRBJ1-1; 8 bases map to TRBD1. Germline V gene data show CDR1 as SGHRS and CDR2 as YFSETQ. This CDR3 spans 14 amino acids. V dropped 4 bases and J dropped 5; count of bases not matched to a gene: 7. The entire variable domain, with the rest obtained from reference TRBV5-1 and TRBJ1-1, is as follows: KAGVTQTPRYLIKTRGQQVTLSCSPISGHRSVSWYQQTPGQGLQFLFEYFSETQRNKGNFPGRFSGRQFSNSRSEMNVSTLELGDSALYLCASSVGQGGTEAFFGQGTRLTVV.

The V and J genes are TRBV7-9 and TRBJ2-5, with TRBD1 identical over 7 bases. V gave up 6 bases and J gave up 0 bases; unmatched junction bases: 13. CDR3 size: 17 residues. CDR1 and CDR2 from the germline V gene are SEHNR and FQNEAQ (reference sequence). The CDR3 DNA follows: TGTGCCAGCAGTATAGACAGGGCCTCGGGGTACCAAGAGACCCAGTACTTC. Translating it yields CASSIDRASGYQETQYF. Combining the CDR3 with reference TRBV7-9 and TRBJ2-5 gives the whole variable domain DTGVSQNPRHKITKRGQNVTFRCDPISEHNRLYWYRQTLGQGPEFLTYFQNEAQLEKSRLLSDRFSAERPKGSFSTLEIQRTEQGDSAMYLCASSIDRASGYQETQYFGPGTRLLVL.

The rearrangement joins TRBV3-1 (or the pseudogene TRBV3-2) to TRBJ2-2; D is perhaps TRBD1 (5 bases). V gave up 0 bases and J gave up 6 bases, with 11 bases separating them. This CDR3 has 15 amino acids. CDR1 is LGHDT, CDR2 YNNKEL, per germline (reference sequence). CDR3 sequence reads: CASSQEGQGAGELFF. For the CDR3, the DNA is TGTGCCAGCAGCCAAGAAGGGCAGGGCGCCGGGGAGCTGTTTTTT.

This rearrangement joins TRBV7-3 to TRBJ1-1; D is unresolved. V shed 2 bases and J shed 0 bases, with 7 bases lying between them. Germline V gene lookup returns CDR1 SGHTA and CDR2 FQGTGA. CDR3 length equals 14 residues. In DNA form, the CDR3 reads TGTGCCAGCAGCTTAGGCAGTATGAACACTGAAGCTTTCTTT. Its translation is CASSLGSMNTEAFF.